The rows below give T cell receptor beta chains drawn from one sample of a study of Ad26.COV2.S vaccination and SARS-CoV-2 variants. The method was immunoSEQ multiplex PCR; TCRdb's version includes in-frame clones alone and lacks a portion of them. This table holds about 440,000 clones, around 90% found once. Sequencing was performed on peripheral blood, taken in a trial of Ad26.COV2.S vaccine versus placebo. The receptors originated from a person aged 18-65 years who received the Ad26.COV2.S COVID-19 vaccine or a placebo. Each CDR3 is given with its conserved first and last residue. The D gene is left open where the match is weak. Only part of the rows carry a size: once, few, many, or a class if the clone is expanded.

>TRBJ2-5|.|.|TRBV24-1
TGTGCCACCAGTGATCCCAAGTCCTTCCAAGAGACCCAGTACTTC
CATSDPKSFQETQYF
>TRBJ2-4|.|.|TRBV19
TGTGCCAGTAGTATAACCGAGCCCAGGGCAAACATTCAGTACTTC
CASSITEPRANIQYF
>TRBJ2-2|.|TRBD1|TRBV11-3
TGTGCCAGCAGCACTCAGGGGGCTAGCGGGGAGCTGTTTTTT
CASSTQGASGELFF
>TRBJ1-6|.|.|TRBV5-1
TGCGCCAGCAGAAAGGACGGGGGGAGCGGCGCACCCCTCCACTTT
CASRKDGGSGAPLHF
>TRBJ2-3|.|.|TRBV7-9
TGTGCCAGCAGCCAGAACCCAGATACGCAGTATTTT
CASSQNPDTQYF
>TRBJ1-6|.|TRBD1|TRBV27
TGTGCCAGCAGTTTATTTAGCCCGGGACAGCCCGAATCCTATAATTCACCCCTCCACTTT
CASSLFSPGQPESYNSPLHF
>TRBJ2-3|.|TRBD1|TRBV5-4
TGTGCCAGCAGCTCTCGGGGACAGTTCACAGATACGCAGTATTTT
CASSSRGQFTDTQYF
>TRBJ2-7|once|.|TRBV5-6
TGTGCCAGCAGCGTGACGTGGGGCCACTACGAGCAGTACTTC
CASSVTWGHYEQYF
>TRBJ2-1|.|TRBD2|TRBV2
TGTGCCAGCAGCCCCCTAAGCGGGAGAACCTACAATGAGCAGTTCTTC
CASSPLSGRTYNEQFF
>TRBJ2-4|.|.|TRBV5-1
TGCGCCAGCAGCCAGGATACACAACGCAAAAACATTCAGTACTTC
CASSQDTQRKNIQYF
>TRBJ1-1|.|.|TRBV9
TGTGCCAGCAGCGTGACAGTCTCCAACACTGAAGCTTTCTTT
CASSVTVSNTEAFF
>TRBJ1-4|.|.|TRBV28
TGTGCCAGCAGACCCCTCGGCCGGGGAGCTAATGAAAAACTGTTTTTT
CASRPLGRGANEKLFF
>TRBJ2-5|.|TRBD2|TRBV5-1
TGCGCCAGCAGCTTTACTAGCGGGAGGTACCAAGAGACCCAGTACTTC
CASSFTSGRYQETQYF
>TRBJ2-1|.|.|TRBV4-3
TGCGCCAGCAGCCACTCTTCACCCGGGCTAGCGGAGCAGTTCTTC
CASSHSSPGLAEQFF
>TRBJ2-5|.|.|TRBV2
TGTGCCAGCAGAACGACCAACCAAGAGACCCAGTACTTC
CASRTTNQETQYF
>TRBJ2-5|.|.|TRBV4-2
TGTGCCAGCAGCCAAGGAGTGGGTGGAAAGCCACCCTCTCAAGAGACCCAGTACTTC
CASSQGVGGKPPSQETQYF
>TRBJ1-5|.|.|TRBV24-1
TGTGCCACCAAAAACCCCGACGTAGGGGGAAATCAGCCCCAGCATTTT
CATKNPDVGGNQPQHF
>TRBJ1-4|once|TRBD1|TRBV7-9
TGTGCCAGCAGCTCCTCGGGACAGGGCACCGAAAAACTGTTTTTT
CASSSSGQGTEKLFF